One sample yielded the 8 T cell receptor beta chains listed below, sequenced in a study of blood T cell repertoires in COVID-19. Method: immunoSEQ multiplex PCR; TCRdb's copy keeps in-frame clones and lacks some. The sample records some 350,000 clones, about 88% being singletons. The specimen sequenced was peripheral blood. The receptors were gathered from a human donor in a cohort sampled during active COVID-19.

J is TRBJ1-2 and V is TRBV6-5, with 10 bases that match TRBD1. V was clipped by 5 bases and J by 8 bases; unmatched bases: 8. There are 14 residues in the CDR3. CDR1 and CDR2 from the germline V gene are MNHEY and SVGAGI. The CDR3 spells CASSTRQGAKGYTF. The CDR3 nucleotides read TGTGCCAGCAGTACCCGACAGGGGGCTAAGGGCTACACCTTC.

The chain has TRBV5-1 and TRBJ2-7; 14 bases map to TRBD2. After removal of 7 bases from V and 0 bases from J, the junction contained 6 bases not matched to a gene. CDR3 size: 16 residues. The germline V gene has CDR1 SGHRS and CDR2 YFSETQ. For the CDR3, the DNA is TGCGCCAGCGCTCGGACTAGCGGGGGGAGCTCCTACGAGCAGTACTTC. Protein: CASARTSGGSSYEQYF.

The chain couples TRBV19 to TRBJ2-1, with D possibly TRBD2 on 6 matching bases. Germline CDR1 and CDR2: LNHDA and SQIVND (reference sequence). V lost 5 bases to trimming and J lost 4 bases, with 9 bases between them. This CDR3 spans 13 amino acids. In DNA, the CDR3 is TGTGCCAGTAGTGGAGGGTTGTACAATGAGCAGTTCTTC. This gives the protein CASSGGLYNEQFF.

The chain joins TRBV24-1 to TRBJ2-5; 7 bases are shared with TRBD1. V lost 9 bases and J lost 5; bases outside the gene matches: 5. This CDR3 region has 12 residues. CDR1 is KGHDR, CDR2 SFDVKD, per germline. CDR3 residues: CATAQGTETQYF. CDR3 sequence (DNA): TGTGCCACCGCACAGGGGACGGAGACCCAGTACTTC.

The J gene is TRBJ2-2, the V gene TRBV28; 9 nucleotides line up with TRBD1. The CDR3 has 14 amino acids. CDR1 and CDR2 from the germline V gene are MDHEN and SYDVKM. Trimming took 10 bases from V and 3 from J; bases not matched to a gene: 6. Here the CDR3 reads CATRGQGYTGELFF. CDR3 in DNA: TGTGCCACCCGCGGACAGGGGTACACCGGGGAGCTGTTTTTT.

V is TRBV7-6 and J is TRBJ2-7; D unclear. This CDR3 is 12 amino acids long. Germline CDR1 is SGHVS and CDR2 is FNYEAQ. V lost 5 bases, J lost 5 bases, and 10 bases lay in between. The CDR3 DNA reads TGTGCCAGCAGCCTTGTACGGGACGAGCAGTACTTC. It is translated as CASSLVRDEQYF.

In DNA, the CDR3 is TGTGCCAGCAGCCAAGCGGGGGGCGGGGGTCAGCCCCAGCATTTT. Its translation: CASSQAGGGGQPQHF. V and J are TRBV3-1 (or the pseudogene TRBV3-2) and TRBJ1-5; TRBD1 might be the D (6 bases). CDR1 is LGHDT, CDR2 YNNKEL, per germline (reference sequence). This CDR3 has 15 residues. With 1 base removed from V and 6 bases from J, the gap between germline ends came to 13 bases.

This clone showed up just once. The rearrangement links TRBV7-2 to TRBJ2-7; 9 bases are shared with TRBD1. Looked up from germline, CDR1 is SGHTA and CDR2 is FQGNSA. V dropped 0 bases and J dropped 3; count of bases not matched to a gene: 3. This CDR3 spans 15 amino acids. The CDR3 DNA follows: TGTGCCAGCAGCTTAGCCCCGACAGGGGGCTACGAGCAGTACTTC. This codes for CASSLAPTGGYEQYF.